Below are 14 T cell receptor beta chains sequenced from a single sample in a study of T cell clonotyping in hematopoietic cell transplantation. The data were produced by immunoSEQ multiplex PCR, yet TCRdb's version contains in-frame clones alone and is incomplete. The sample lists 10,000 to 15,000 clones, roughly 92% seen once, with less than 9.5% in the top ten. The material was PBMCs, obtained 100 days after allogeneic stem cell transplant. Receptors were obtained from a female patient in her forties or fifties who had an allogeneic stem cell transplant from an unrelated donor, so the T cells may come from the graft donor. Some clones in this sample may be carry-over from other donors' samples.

DNA of the CDR3: TGTGCCAGTAGACCAGGACACTACACTGAAGCTTTCTTT. Its protein is CASRPGHYTEAFF. The chain carries TRBV19 and TRBJ1-1, with D maybe TRBD1 (5 bases). V lost 6 bases, J lost 3 bases, and 11 bases lay in between. The CDR3 sequence is 13 residues long. CDR1 is LNHDA, CDR2 SQIVND, per germline (reference sequence).

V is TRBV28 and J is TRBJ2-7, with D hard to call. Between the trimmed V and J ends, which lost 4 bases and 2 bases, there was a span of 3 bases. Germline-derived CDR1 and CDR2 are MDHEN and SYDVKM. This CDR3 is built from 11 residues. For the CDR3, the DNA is TGTGCCAGCAGTTCAACCTACGAGCAGTACGTC. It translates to CASSSTYEQYV.

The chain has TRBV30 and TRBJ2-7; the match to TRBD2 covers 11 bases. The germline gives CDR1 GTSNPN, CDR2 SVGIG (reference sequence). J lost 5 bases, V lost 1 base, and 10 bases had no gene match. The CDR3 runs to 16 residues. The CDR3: CAWSAYLAGGPNEQYF. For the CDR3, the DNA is TGTGCCTGGAGTGCGTACTTAGCGGGGGGGCCTAACGAGCAGTACTTC.

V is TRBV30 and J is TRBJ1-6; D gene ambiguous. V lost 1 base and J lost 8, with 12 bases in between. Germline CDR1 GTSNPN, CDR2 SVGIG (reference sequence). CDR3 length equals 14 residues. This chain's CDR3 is CAWSDRQEYSPLHF. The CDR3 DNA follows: TGTGCCTGGAGTGATAGGCAGGAGTATTCACCCCTCCACTTT.

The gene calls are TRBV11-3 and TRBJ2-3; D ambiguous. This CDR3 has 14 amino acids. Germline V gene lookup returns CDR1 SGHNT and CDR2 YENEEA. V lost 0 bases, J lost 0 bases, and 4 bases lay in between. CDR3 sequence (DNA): TGTGCCAGCAGCTTAGATAGGAGCACAGATACGCAGTATTTT. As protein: CASSLDRSTDTQYF. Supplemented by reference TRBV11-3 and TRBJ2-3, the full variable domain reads EAGVVQSPRYKIIEKKQPVAFWCNPISGHNTLYWYLQNLGQGPELLIRYENEEAVDDSQLPKDRFSAERLKGVDSTLKIQPAELGDSAVYLCASSLDRSTDTQYFGPGTRLTVL.

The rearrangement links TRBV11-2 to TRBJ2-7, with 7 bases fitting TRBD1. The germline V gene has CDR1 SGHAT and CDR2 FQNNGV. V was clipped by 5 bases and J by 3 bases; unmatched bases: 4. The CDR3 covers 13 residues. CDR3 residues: CASSVGTVYEQYF. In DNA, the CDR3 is TGTGCCAGCAGCGTCGGGACAGTCTACGAGCAGTACTTC.

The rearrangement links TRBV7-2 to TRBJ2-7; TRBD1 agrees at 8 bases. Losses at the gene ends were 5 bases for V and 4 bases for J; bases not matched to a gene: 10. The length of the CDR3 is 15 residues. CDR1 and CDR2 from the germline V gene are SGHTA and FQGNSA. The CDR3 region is CASSAQTGEGYEQYF. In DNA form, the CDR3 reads TGTGCCAGCAGCGCCCAGACAGGGGAAGGATACGAGCAGTACTTC.

CDR3 in amino acids: CASSPATETFGYTF. The DNA for the CDR3 is TGTGCCAGCTCACCGGCCACCGAGACTTTTGGCTACACCTTC. The chain employs TRBV18 and TRBJ1-2; D unclear. Germline CDR1 and CDR2: KGHSH and LQKENI. V lost 3 bases and J lost 7, with 15 bases in between. The CDR3 loop spans 14 amino acids.

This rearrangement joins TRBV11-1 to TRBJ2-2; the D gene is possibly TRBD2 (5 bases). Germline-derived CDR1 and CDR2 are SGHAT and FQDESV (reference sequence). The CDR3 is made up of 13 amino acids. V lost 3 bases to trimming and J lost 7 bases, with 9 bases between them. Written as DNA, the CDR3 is TGTGCCAGCAGCTTCGGAGGTTTCGGGGAGCTGTTTTTT. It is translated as CASSFGGFGELFF.

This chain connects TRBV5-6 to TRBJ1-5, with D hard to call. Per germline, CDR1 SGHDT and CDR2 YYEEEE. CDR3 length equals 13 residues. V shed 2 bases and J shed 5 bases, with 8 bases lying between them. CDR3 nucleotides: TGTGCCAGCAGCTTAGGCCCAGATCAGCCCCAGCATTTT. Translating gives CASSLGPDQPQHF.

The DNA for the CDR3 is TGTGCCACTCGAGCGGGGGCCACTCCGGGGTATGGGCAGTTCTTC. Protein product: CATRAGATPGYGQFF. The J gene is TRBJ2-1, the V gene TRBV19, with TRBD2 identical over 8 bases. Trimming at V came to 10 bases and at J to 12 bases, leaving 20 bases not matched to a gene. CDR1 is LNHDA, CDR2 SQIVND, per germline (reference sequence). The CDR3 length is 15 residues. Full variable domain (remainder filled in from reference TRBV19 and TRBJ2-1): DGGITQSPKYLFRKEGQNVTLSCEQNLNHDAMYWYRQDPGQGLRLIYYSQIVNDFQKGDIAEGYSVSREKKESFPLTVTSAQKNPTAFYLCATRAGATPGYGQFFGPGTRLTVL.

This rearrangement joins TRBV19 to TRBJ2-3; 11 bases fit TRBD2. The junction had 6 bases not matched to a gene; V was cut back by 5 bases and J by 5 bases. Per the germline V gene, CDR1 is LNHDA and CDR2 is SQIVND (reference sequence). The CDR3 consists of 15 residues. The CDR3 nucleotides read TGTGCCAGTAGTTCCCTAGCGGGGGGAAAAGATACGCAGTATTTT. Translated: CASSSLAGGKDTQYF.

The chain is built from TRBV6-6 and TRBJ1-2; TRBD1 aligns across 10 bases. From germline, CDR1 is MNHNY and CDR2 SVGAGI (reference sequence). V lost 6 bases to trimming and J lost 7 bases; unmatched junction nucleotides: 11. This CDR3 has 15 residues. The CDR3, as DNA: TGTGCCAGCAGGACCGGGACAGGGGAAACGGGTGGCTACACCTTC. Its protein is CASRTGTGETGGYTF.

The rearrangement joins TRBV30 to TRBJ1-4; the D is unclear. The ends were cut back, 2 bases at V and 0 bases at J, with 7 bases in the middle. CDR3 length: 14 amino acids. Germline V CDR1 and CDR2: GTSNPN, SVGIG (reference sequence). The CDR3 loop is CAWSMGATNEKLFF. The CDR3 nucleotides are TGTGCCTGGAGTATGGGAGCAACTAATGAAAAACTGTTTTTT. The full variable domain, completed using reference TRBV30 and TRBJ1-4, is SQTIHQWPATLVQPVGSPLSLECTVEGTSNPNLYWYRQAAGRGLQLLFYSVGIGQISSEVPQNLSASRPQDRQFILSSKKLLLSDSGFYLCAWSMGATNEKLFFGSGTQLSVL.